The rows below give T cell receptor beta chains drawn from one sample of a study of T-cell reconstitution after alpha-beta-depleted transplantation in children. MiXCR, applied by TCRdb to the PCR reads, yields one record per CDR3 protein. This sample has 800,000 to 1,000,000 distinct CDR3 sequences, with about 26% found just once. The sequences come from PBMCs, mostly from graft donor cells, collected 360 days after TCRalphabeta/CD19-depleted stem cell transplant. The receptors originated from a boy in the first two years of life who had a stem cell transplant for SCID, so the T cells may come from the graft donor. Each CDR3 is given with its conserved first and last residue. A D gene is named only where the DNA matches it firmly. Clone size is shown for a subset of rows, as once, few, many or a class of expanded clone.

j_call,clone_size,d_call,cdr3_length,v_call,cdr3_aa,cdr3_nt
TRBJ2-5,-,-,13,TRBV3-1,CASSLRTQGTQYF,TGTGCCAGCAGCCTTCGGACCCAAGGGACCCAGTACTTC
TRBJ2-7,-,-,15,TRBV7-2,CASSLWSTYSYEQYF,TGTGCCAGCAGCTTATGGTCGACCTACTCCTACGAGCAGTACTTC
TRBJ2-7,-,TRBD1,15,TRBV9,CASSAFGQGANEQYF,TGTGCCAGCAGCGCCTTCGGACAGGGGGCAAACGAGCAGTACTTC
TRBJ2-1,-,-,19,TRBV4-2,CASSLSTGRVSRVVNEQFF,TGTGCCAGCAGCCTCTCGACAGGGAGGGTAAGCAGAGTCGTCAATGAGCAGTTCTTC
TRBJ2-5,few,-,14,TRBV5-6,CASSHPTYQETQYF,TGTGCCAGCAGCCACCCGACCTATCAAGAGACCCAGTACTTC
TRBJ2-5,-,TRBD1,14,TRBV24-1,CATSDWDSQETQYF,TGTGCCACCAGTGATTGGGACAGCCAAGAGACCCAGTACTTC
TRBJ2-1,few,-,14,TRBV11-2,CASSLGWGSNEQFF,TGTGCCAGCAGTCTGGGATGGGGTTCCAATGAGCAGTTCTTC
TRBJ2-5,-,-,15,TRBV2,CASNKWDSTQETQYF,TGTGCCAGCAACAAATGGGACTCTACCCAAGAGACCCAGTACTTC
TRBJ1-5,-,-,15,TRBV4-2,CASSQDWQGHQPQHF,TGTGCCAGCAGCCAAGATTGGCAGGGCCATCAGCCCCAGCATTTT
TRBJ2-3,many,-,17,TRBV5-1,CASSLDLNRERTDTQYF,TGCGCCAGCAGCTTGGACCTGAACAGGGAGCGCACAGATACGCAGTATTTT
TRBJ2-3,-,-,16,TRBV12-3/TRBV12-4,CASSFPGLATTDTQYF,TGTGCCAGCAGTTTCCCTGGACTGGCAACCACAGATACGCAGTATTTT
TRBJ2-1,-,-,13,TRBV15,CATSRDLGGEQFF,TGTGCCACCAGCAGAGATCTTGGGGGGGAGCAGTTCTTC
TRBJ2-1,few,-,12,TRBV5-6,CASSPYGVGQFF,TGTGCCAGCAGCCCCTACGGGGTGGGGCAGTTCTTC
TRBJ1-3,many,-,14,TRBV4-2,CASSRPASGNTIYF,TGTGCCAGCAGCCGTCCGGCCTCTGGAAACACCATATATTTT
TRBJ1-3,-,-,17,TRBV7-8,CASSTNSAAEGSYTIYF,TGTGCCAGCAGCACAAATTCCGCGGCGGAAGGGTCGTACACCATATATTTT
TRBJ2-2,few,TRBD1,15,TRBV4-2,CASSQDGTATGELFF,TGTGCCAGCAGCCAAGACGGGACAGCCACCGGGGAGCTGTTTTTT
TRBJ2-2,-,-,15,TRBV25-1,CASSASSGRRGELFF,TGTGCCAGCAGTGCGTCTTCCGGAAGGCGAGGGGAGCTGTTTTTT
TRBJ2-1,-,TRBD2,16,TRBV20-1,CSARALAGGPYNEQFF,TGCAGTGCTAGAGCTTTAGCGGGGGGGCCCTACAATGAGCAGTTCTTC
TRBJ2-5,few,TRBD2,14,TRBV5-1,CASSVSGADETQYF,TGCGCCAGCAGCGTTAGCGGGGCGGACGAGACCCAGTACTTC
TRBJ2-5,-,TRBD2,15,TRBV24-1,CATGGNSGDQETQYF,TGTGCCACCGGCGGGAATAGCGGGGATCAAGAGACCCAGTACTTC
TRBJ2-3,few,TRBD2,17,TRBV7-2,CASSSTLTSGSTDTQYF,TGTGCCAGCAGCTCTACCCTCACTAGCGGAAGCACAGATACGCAGTATTTT
TRBJ2-3,-,-,14,TRBV7-9,CASSPPPHRGTQYF,TGTGCCAGCAGCCCGCCCCCACATAGGGGTACGCAGTATTTT
TRBJ2-3,few,-,12,TRBV10-3,CAIKGNTDTQYF,TGTGCCATCAAGGGAAACACAGATACGCAGTATTTT
TRBJ2-7,-,TRBD1,14,TRBV7-9,CASSPRTGDDEQYF,TGTGCCAGCAGCCCGAGGACAGGGGATGACGAGCAGTACTTC
TRBJ2-5,-,-,15,TRBV7-8,CASSPLALPQETQYF,TGTGCCAGCAGCCCTTTAGCGTTACCCCAAGAGACCCAGTACTTC
TRBJ2-7,few,-,15,TRBV27,CASSARRPKGYEQYF,TGTGCCAGCAGTGCCCGGCGGCCTAAGGGCTACGAGCAGTACTTC
TRBJ2-5,-,-,12,TRBV29-1,CSTLGGRETQYF,TGCAGCACGCTGGGGGGGCGTGAGACCCAGTACTTC
TRBJ1-5,few,-,12,TRBV28,CASSFVQEDQHF,TGTGCCAGCAGTTTCGTCCAGGAGGACCAGCATTTT
TRBJ2-7,-,TRBD1,14,TRBV2,CASSRDRLTYEQYF,TGTGCCAGCAGCAGGGACAGGCTAACCTACGAGCAGTACTTC
TRBJ2-5,-,TRBD1,16,TRBV18,CASSPPGTGAQETQYF,TGTGCCAGCTCACCGCCCGGGACAGGGGCCCAAGAGACCCAGTACTTC
TRBJ2-4,-,TRBD1,18,TRBV28,CASRGTGHLLLAKNIQYF,TGTGCCAGCCGAGGGACAGGACACCTGCTTCTAGCCAAAAACATTCAGTACTTC
TRBJ2-7,-,-,13,TRBV12-3/TRBV12-4,CASSLGSRNEQYF,TGTGCCAGCAGTTTAGGTTCGAGAAACGAGCAGTACTTC
TRBJ2-7,-,TRBD1,15,TRBV2,CASTALGTGSYEQYF,TGTGCCAGCACCGCCCTCGGGACAGGGTCCTACGAGCAGTACTTC
TRBJ1-1,-,TRBD1,15,TRBV7-9,CASSRWGTGDTEAFF,TGTGCCAGCAGCCGATGGGGGACAGGAGACACTGAAGCTTTCTTT
TRBJ2-7,few,-,13,TRBV28,CASRPSFAYEQYF,TGTGCCAGCAGGCCCTCGTTCGCCTACGAGCAGTACTTC
TRBJ2-5,few,-,13,TRBV29-1,CSVEGGLQETQYF,TGCAGCGTTGAAGGCGGTCTCCAAGAGACCCAGTACTTC
TRBJ2-3,few,TRBD2,19,TRBV27,CASSLWIPASGGSTDTQYF,TGTGCCAGCAGTTTATGGATCCCGGCTAGCGGGGGGAGCACAGATACGCAGTATTTT
TRBJ2-4,many,-,19,TRBV4-1,CASSQDRGAGQIAKNIQYF,TGCGCCAGCAGCCAAGACAGGGGGGCCGGACAAATAGCCAAAAACATTCAGTACTTC
TRBJ2-3,-,-,11,TRBV2,CASIDRDTQYF,TGTGCCAGCATAGACCGGGATACGCAGTATTTT
TRBJ1-1,-,TRBD1,14,TRBV6-1,CASRGQGLNTEAFF,TGTGCCAGCAGAGGACAGGGGCTGAACACTGAAGCTTTCTTT
TRBJ2-5,-,-,14,TRBV12-3/TRBV12-4,CASSFAGQQETQYF,TGTGCCAGCAGTTTCGCGGGACAACAAGAGACCCAGTACTTC
TRBJ2-3,-,TRBD2,16,TRBV4-1,CASSLGLGGSTDTQYF,TGCGCCAGCAGCCTAGGACTAGGAGGTTCCACAGATACGCAGTATTTT
TRBJ1-1,few,-,13,TRBV6-5,CASSYGGLAEAFF,TGTGCCAGCAGTTACGGGGGTTTGGCTGAAGCTTTCTTT
TRBJ2-7,-,-,14,TRBV3-1,CASSQDGESYEQYF,TGTGCCAGCAGCCAAGATGGGGAAAGCTACGAGCAGTACTTC
TRBJ1-2,-,-,15,TRBV5-8,CASSLAPWGVQGYTF,TGTGCCAGCAGCTTGGCCCCGTGGGGGGTTCAGGGCTACACCTTC
TRBJ1-2,few,-,11,TRBV29-1,CSVGQTYGYTF,TGCAGCGTTGGACAGACCTATGGCTACACCTTC
TRBJ1-1,-,TRBD1,16,TRBV20-1,CSAIGTGGGLNTEAFF,TGCAGTGCTATTGGGACAGGGGGCGGCTTGAACACTGAAGCTTTCTTT
TRBJ2-1,many,TRBD1,17,TRBV5-1,CASSLASGDRSYNEQFF,TGCGCCAGCAGCTTGGCCTCGGGGGACAGGTCCTACAATGAGCAGTTCTTC
TRBJ2-3,-,-,14,TRBV7-3,CASSAAGGADTQYF,TGTGCCAGCTCGGCTGCCGGAGGGGCAGATACGCAGTATTTT
TRBJ2-3,-,-,17,TRBV7-2,CASSLPAPLGRPTTQYF,TGTGCCAGCAGCCTACCGGCCCCTTTGGGGAGGCCGACTACGCAGTATTTT
TRBJ2-2,-,TRBD2,15,TRBV5-6,CASSLPSGGRGELFF,TGTGCCAGCAGCTTGCCTAGCGGGGGTCGCGGGGAGCTGTTTTTT
TRBJ2-5,few,-,13,TRBV12-3/TRBV12-4,CASSPGPRETQYF,TGTGCCAGCAGCCCGGGCCCCAGAGAGACCCAGTACTTC
TRBJ2-3,-,TRBD2,15,TRBV2,CASRLSGASTDTQYF,TGTGCCAGCAGGTTAAGCGGGGCTAGCACAGATACGCAGTATTTT
TRBJ2-1,few,TRBD2,20,TRBV10-3,CAISTPGLAGGPKYYNEQFF,TGTGCCATCAGTACACCGGGACTAGCGGGAGGGCCAAAATACTACAATGAGCAGTTCTTC
TRBJ2-1,-,-,12,TRBV15,CATSRSGLSAFF,TGTGCCACCAGCAGGTCGGGACTCTCGGCGTTCTTC
TRBJ2-1,many,-,12,TRBV7-2,CASSLWGDEQFF,TGTGCCAGCAGCTTATGGGGGGATGAGCAGTTCTTC